The present TCR beta chain was sequenced within a study of cytomegalovirus exposure and HLA in healthy donors (dated 2017 in TCRdb). For context, the study as a whole: An earlier analysis of about 530 of the donors reported approximately 260 Gb of sequence data and 95 million to 130 million unique TCR beta sequences obtained from some 200 million T cells. Roughly 300 gigabases of sequencing data and around 80 million unique TCR sequences made up an early release that covered approximately 700 HLA-typed donors. Among the roughly 390 genotyped donors, approximately 77% belonged to the genetic ancestry cluster associated with self-reported Caucasian donors. The aim of the study was to test whether cataloging public T cell receptors could identify signatures of past pathogen exposure. The study profiled the T cell repertoires of under 700 subjects by immunosequencing and related them to cytomegalovirus serostatus. Besides the first cohort of roughly 700 subjects, a separate validation cohort made up of about 120 different subjects was used. High-throughput TCR immunosequencing, statistical association of individual TCRs with disease status, and machine learning were combined to predict cytomegalovirus infection status. A later analysis re-examined previously published TCR beta repertoires from about 670 donors and added high-resolution HLA genotyping to investigate patterns of TCR occurrence. The later analysis used no new phenotypic data to find candidate immune exposures, relying instead on TCR beta sequences and their occurrence across donors. To decide whether each TCR beta V gene segment behaved as functional or pseudogenic, an earlier analysis of fewer than 750 of the donors relied on high-throughput TCR beta sequencing. Donor age, sex, ethnicity and CMV serostatus were compiled alongside the repertoire data. A later genetic analysis used genome-wide SNP genotypes for about 65% of the 666 donors, treating that subset as a discovery cohort. Every repertoire in the discovery cohort had been generated on one and the same sequencing platform. Class I and class II HLA loci were covered by the typing at four-digit resolution. Typing coverage varied by locus: about 620-640 donors for A, B, C, DRB1 and DQB1; approximately 500 for DQA1; more than 600 for DPA1; about 450 for DPB1. Roughly 5 DR-DQ haplotypes were handled as single units for association and clustering, since linkage in the cohort was strong. Among 398 genotyped donors of the cohort, an average of approximately 230,000 unique TCR beta nucleotide sequences were sequenced per donor, 15% to 20% of them non-productive. Broad study findings and their caveats: An association between a missense DCLRE1C variant and V-gene and J-gene trimming of TCR beta chains was found in a later genetic analysis and replicated in an independent cohort. Compared with equally common non-associated chains, HLA-associated TCR beta chains in a later analysis were more clonally expanded and had lower generation probabilities. In an earlier analysis of some 550 of the donors, most TCR beta V segments were observed in productive rearrangements about 87% or about 30% of the time, broadly matching IMGT annotations. In the study, about 150 TCR beta chains were listed as associated with cytomegalovirus. Linkage disequilibrium might explain the correlated functional status among segregating V segments, but an unknown experimental factor could not be ruled out. A further reported finding was that TCR beta sequences accurately predicted the HLA-A and HLA-B alleles for most subjects in the first cohort. A later analysis found that TCR association rates varied across HLA loci, with DRB1 alleles showing the most associated TCRs and HLA-C alleles the fewest. The only immune exposure information available for the cohort was CMV serostatus. A later analysis associated roughly 17,000 TCR beta sequences with specific HLA alleles at a false discovery rate of 0.05. In vitro tests confirmed that a few of the cytomegalovirus-associated TCR beta chains recognize cytomegalovirus antigens. A later analysis found that most CMV-associated TCR beta chains appeared HLA-restricted, with HLA associations seemingly driven largely by CMV exposure. The 87-base-pair reads could not distinguish some IMGT-functional V segments, including TRBV6-2 and TRBV6-3, so those segments were excluded. Most TCR sequences were observed very rarely across donors, whereas some public TCRs were present in many individuals. Cytomegalovirus status was reported to be diagnosed by the classifier with high specificity and sensitivity in both the original and validation cohorts. Compared with the roughly 710-donor mean, donors in an Asian-associated ancestry cluster had fewer N-insertions in productive TCRs, according to a later genetic analysis. According to the authors, the approach could potentially be generalized to other disease states and immunological phenotypes. In a later analysis, several top co-occurrence clusters were reported to appear linked to parvovirus B19, influenza, CMV and Epstein-Barr virus. A cluster of highly shared sequence variants was judged likely to represent a technical artifact of the sequencing pipeline. Because counts were too low, 15 to 20 rarely observed V segments, including chromosome 9 orphons, were left out of the earlier analysis of 500 to 650 of the donors. Because some donors lacked HLA typing at each locus, the association tests relied only on the typed subset. Strong co-occurrence of HLA alleles, especially DR and DQ, made assigning TCR associations to individual alleles difficult. The cohort was sequenced for TCR beta chains only, and without alpha or paired-chain data the features that could be detected were limited. Sequencing depth was assumed to be roughly uniform across donors in the presence/absence analyses, though that assumption may not hold.

The library was built by means of the immunoSEQ multiplex PCR assay. A mixture of 60 forward primers for TCR Vbeta segments and 13 reverse primers for TCR Jbeta segments was used in the multiplex PCR. The CDR3 region of rearranged TCR beta genes was amplified from genomic DNA by a multiplex PCR assay. On the Illumina HiSeq System, the amplified TCR beta libraries were sequenced as 87-base-pair reads. In the paper's pipeline: A later analysis counted about 80 million unique TCR beta chains across the 550 to 750 repertoires, and some 12 million of these chains were shared by at least two donors. A nearest-neighbor algorithm error-corrected the raw reads and collapsed the reads into unique sequences, merging closely related sequences to remove PCR and sequencing errors. Alignment of CDR3 sequences to IMGT reference sequences was used to assign V, D and J gene segments. For a sequence to be retained, a match of at least six nucleotides to both a V gene segment and a J gene segment was required. A rearrangement was called productive if the CDR3 had no stop codons and remained in frame with V and J, and every other rearrangement was called non-productive. Following IMGT convention, CDR3 was defined as the stretch from the second conserved V-encoded cysteine to the conserved J-encoded phenylalanine. The earlier analysis of 500 to 600 of the donors excluded sequences that lacked an unambiguous match to a single V gene segment. In an earlier analysis of 587 of the donors, V segments were called functional above 56.7% productive rearrangements and were called segregating when the between-donor standard deviation exceeded 5%. A statistical classification framework was built for diagnosing cytomegalovirus status from the catalog of TCR beta chain sequences. In a later analysis, TCR nucleotide sequences were compared against IMGT/GENE-DB human TR gene sequences so that V and J genes could be assigned. Using the TCRdist pipeline, a later analysis assigned CDR3 sequences along with most-parsimonious VDJ recombination scenarios. A later analysis defined each TCR beta chain by its CDR3 amino acid sequence plus V-gene family, and excluded reads lacking a unique V-gene family. As a way to deal with suspected cross-contamination and a sequencing artifact, a later analysis dropped approximately 570 nucleotide sequences that were highly shared and had low generation probability. For each public chain, a later analysis derived a clonal expansion index from normalized ranks of inferred template counts within each repertoire. A later analysis computed generation probabilities with a VDJ recombination model fitted to out-of-frame rearrangements, and checked the results against IGoR. In a later analysis, TCR-TCR, TCR-HLA and TCR-CMV co-occurrence was scored with hypergeometric tests, and a repertoire-size bias correction was applied to TCR pairs. A later analysis estimated false discovery rates by permuting HLA or CMV assignments 20 times. In a later analysis, co-occurring TCRs were grouped using DBSCAN, and TCRdist sequence similarity was added for clustering within HLA-allele-positive subsets. Repertoires with fewer than 30,000 or more than 120,000 public chains, plus five repertoires with anomalous nucleotide sharing, were excluded from co-occurrence clustering. Imported from immuneACCESS, the table was reduced by TCRdb to in-frame sequences with V and J called. These copies leave out some clones; in studies compared against another copy, an unresolved V gene accounts for under half, and the cause of the remainder is not known. V and J calls and clone size follow that table, whereas D and trimming were derived from the DNA. The sample contains some 71,000 clones, around 76% of them found a single time. The leading ten clones occupy more than 2.5% of the sample.

The cohort consisted of more than 650 healthy bone marrow donors. At the time of sampling, every cohort member was nominally healthy, though immune exposures that went unrecorded were likely present. The donor was CMV seronegative and was included in the group of a few hundred seronegative cohort members. Each donor provided a peripheral blood sample, and peripheral blood mononuclear cells were used for TCR beta sequencing. Genomic DNA was extracted from the blood cell samples with the Qiagen DNeasy Blood Extraction Kit. Regarding this clone: The clone's antigen remains unknown. Within one base of it there is no much larger clone, and no base qualities were kept.

The V end gives up 6 bases and the J end 4 bases, leaving 7 bases in the junction not matched to a gene. CDR1 and CDR2 are drawn from the germline V gene: ENHRY, SYGVKD. From cysteine to phenylalanine, the CDR3 is 15 amino acids long. Of the read, only the CDR3 DNA is kept; its 45 bases are in frame from base 1. Material: PBMCs. The clonotype was recovered from a man aged 18 to 30 in good health and CMV-seronegative. This sequence uses TRBV10-3 and TRBJ2-1, with 9 bases matching TRBD2. CDR3 region: CAIRSPSGEYNEQFF. The sequence in DNA is TGTGCCATCAGGTCGCCTAGCGGGGAGTACAATGAGCAGTTCTTC.